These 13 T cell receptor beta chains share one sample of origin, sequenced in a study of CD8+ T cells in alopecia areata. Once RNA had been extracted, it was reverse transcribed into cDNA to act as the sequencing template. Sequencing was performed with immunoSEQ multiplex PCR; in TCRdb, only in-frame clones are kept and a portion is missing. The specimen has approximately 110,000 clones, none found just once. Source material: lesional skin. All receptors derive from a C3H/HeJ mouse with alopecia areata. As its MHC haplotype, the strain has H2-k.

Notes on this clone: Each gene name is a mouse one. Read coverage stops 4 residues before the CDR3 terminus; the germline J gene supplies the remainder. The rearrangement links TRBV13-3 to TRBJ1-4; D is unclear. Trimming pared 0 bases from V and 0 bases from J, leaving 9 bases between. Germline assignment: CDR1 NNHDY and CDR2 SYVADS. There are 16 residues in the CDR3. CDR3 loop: CASSDATIISNERLFF. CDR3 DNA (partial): TGTGCCAGCAGTGATGCAACAATTATTTCCAACGAA.

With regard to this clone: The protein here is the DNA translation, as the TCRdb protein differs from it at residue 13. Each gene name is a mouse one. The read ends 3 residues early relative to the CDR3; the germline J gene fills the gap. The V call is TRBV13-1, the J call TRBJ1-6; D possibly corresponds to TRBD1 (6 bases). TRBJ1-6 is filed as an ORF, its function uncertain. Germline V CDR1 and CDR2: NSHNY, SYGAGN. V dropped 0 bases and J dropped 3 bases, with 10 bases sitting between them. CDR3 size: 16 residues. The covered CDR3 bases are TGTGCCAGCAGTGATGCACTCAGGGGCTATAATTCGCCC. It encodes CASSDALRGYNSP. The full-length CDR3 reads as CASSDALRGYNSPLYF.

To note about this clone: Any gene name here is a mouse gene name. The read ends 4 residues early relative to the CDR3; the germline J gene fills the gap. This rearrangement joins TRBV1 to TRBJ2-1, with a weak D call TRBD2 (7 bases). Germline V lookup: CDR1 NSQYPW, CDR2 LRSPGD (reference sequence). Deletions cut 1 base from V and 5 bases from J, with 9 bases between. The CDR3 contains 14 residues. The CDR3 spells CTCSAAGGHAEQFF. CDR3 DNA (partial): TGCACCTGCAGTGCAGCGGGGGGCCATGCT.

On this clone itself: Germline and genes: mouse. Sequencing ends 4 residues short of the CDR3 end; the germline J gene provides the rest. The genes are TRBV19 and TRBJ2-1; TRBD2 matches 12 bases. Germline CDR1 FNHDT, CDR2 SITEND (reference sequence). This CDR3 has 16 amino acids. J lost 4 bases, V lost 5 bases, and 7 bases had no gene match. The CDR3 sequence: CASRLQGTGGYAEQFF. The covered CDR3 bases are TGTGCCAGCAGGCTCCAAGGGACTGGGGGGTATGCT.

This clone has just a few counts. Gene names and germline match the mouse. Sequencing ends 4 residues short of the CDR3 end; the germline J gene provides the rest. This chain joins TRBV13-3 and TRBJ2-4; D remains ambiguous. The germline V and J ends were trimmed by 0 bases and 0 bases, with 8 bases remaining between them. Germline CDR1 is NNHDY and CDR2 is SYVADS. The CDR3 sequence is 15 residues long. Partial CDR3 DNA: TGTGCCAGCAGTGATGTCCGACATAGTCAAAAC. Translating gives CASSDVRHSQN. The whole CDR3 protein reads CASSDVRHSQNTLYF.

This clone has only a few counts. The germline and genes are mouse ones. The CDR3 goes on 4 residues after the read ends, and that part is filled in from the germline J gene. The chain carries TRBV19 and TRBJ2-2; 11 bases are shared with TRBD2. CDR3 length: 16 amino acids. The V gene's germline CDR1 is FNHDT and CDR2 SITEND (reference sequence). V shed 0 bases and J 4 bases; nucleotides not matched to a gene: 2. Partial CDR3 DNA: TGTGCCAGCAGTATAGGGACTGGGGGGACCACCGGG. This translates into CASSIGTGGTTG. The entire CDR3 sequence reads CASSIGTGGTTGQLYF.

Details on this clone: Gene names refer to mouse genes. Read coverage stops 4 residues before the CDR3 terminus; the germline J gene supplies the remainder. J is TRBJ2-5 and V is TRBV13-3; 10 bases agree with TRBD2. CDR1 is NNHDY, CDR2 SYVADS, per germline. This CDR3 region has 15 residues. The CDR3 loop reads CASSGAGTGVDTQYF. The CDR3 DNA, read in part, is TGTGCCAGCAGTGGCGCGGGGACTGGGGTTGAC.

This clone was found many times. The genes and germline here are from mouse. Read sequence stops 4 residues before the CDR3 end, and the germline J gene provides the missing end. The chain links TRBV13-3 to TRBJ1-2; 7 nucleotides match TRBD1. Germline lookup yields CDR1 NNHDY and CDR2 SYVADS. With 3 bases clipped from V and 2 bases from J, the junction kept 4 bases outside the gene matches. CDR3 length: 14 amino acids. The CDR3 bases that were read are TGTGCCAGCAGTGGCGGGACAGATAACTCC. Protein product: CASSGGTDNS. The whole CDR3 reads CASSGGTDNSDYTF.

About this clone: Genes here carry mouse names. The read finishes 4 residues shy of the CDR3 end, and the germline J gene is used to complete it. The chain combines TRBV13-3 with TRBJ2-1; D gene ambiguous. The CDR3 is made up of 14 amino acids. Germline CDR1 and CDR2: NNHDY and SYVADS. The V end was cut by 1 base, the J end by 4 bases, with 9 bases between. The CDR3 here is CASSDFDKYAEQFF. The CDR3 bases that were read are TGTGCCAGCAGTGATTTCGACAAATATGCT.

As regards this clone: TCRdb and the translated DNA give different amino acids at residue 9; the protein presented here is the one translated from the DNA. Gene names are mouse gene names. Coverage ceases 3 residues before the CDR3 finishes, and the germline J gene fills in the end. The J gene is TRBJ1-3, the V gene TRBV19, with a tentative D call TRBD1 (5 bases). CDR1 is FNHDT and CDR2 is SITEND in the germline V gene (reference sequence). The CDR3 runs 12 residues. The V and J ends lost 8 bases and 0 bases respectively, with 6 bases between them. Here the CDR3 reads CARTVSGNTLYF. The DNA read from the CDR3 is TGTGCCAGGACAGTTTCTGGAAATACG.

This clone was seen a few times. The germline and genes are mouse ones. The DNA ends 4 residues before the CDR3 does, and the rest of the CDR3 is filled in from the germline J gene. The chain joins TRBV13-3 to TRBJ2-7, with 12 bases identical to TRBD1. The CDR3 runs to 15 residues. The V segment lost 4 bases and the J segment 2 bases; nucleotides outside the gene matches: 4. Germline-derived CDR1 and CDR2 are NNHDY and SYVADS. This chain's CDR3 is CASSLRDRGPYEQYF. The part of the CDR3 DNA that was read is TGTGCCAGCAGTCTCCGGGACAGGGGGCCCTAT.

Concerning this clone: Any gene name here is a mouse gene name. This CDR3 is CASSYGTGDQDTQYF. The CDR3 bases that were read are TGTGCCAGCAGTTACGGGACTGGGGACCAAGAC. The chain is built from TRBV13-3 and TRBJ2-5, with 10 bases identical to TRBD2. The CDR3 end is not reached by the read, which stops 4 residues before it; the germline J gene fills it in. Germline loops: CDR1 NNHDY, CDR2 SYVADS. CDR3 length equals 15 residues. With V trimmed by 4 bases and J by 1 base, 3 bases remained unmatched.

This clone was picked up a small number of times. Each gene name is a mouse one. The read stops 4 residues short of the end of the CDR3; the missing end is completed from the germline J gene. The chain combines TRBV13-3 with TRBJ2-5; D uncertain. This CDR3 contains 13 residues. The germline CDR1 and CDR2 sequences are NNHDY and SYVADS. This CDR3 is CASSDNKRDTQYF. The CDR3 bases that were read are TGTGCCAGCAGTGATAACAAGAGGGAC.